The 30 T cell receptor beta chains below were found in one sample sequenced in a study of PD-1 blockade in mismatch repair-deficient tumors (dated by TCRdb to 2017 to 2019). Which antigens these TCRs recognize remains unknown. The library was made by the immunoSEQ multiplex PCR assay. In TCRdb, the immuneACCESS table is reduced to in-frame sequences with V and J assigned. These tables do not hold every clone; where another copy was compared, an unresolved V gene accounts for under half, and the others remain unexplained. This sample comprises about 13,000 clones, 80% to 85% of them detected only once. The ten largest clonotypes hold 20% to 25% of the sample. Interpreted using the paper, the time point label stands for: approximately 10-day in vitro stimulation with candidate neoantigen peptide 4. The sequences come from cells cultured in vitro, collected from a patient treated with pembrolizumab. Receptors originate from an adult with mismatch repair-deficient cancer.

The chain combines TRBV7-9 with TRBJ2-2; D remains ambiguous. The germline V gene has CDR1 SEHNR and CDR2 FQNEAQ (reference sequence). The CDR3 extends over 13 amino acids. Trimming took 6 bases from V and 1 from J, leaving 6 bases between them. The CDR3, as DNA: TGTGCCAGCAGTCAGGAGAACACCGGGGAGCTGTTTTTT. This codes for CASSQENTGELFF.

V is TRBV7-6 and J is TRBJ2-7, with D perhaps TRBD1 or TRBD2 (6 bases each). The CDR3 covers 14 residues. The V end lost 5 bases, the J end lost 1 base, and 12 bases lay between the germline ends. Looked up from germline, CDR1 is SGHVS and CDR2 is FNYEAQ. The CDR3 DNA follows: TGTGCCAGCAGCGTACAGGGAGGATCCTACGAGCAGTACTTC. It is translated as CASSVQGGSYEQYF.

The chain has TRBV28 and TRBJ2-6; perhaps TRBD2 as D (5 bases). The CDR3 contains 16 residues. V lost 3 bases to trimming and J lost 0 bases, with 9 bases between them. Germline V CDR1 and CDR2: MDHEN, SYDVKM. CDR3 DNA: TGTGCCAGCAGTTTCGGGATCAGCTCTGGGGCCAACGTCCTGACTTTC. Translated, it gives CASSFGISSGANVLTF.

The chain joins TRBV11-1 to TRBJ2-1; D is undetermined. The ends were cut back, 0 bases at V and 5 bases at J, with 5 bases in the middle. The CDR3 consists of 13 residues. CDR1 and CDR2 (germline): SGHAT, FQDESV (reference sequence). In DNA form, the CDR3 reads TGTGCCAGCAGCTTAGCGTGGCACAATGAGCAGTTCTTC. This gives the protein CASSLAWHNEQFF.

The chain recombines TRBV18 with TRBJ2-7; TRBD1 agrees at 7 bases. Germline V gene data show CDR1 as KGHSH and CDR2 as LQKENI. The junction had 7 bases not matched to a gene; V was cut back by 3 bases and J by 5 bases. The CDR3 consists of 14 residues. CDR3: CASSPVGQNNEQYF. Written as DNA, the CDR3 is TGTGCCAGCTCACCTGTGGGACAGAACAACGAGCAGTACTTC. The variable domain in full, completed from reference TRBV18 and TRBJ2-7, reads NAGVMQNPRHLVRRRGQEARLRCSPMKGHSHVYWYRQLPEEGLKFMVYLQKENIIDESGMPKERFSAEFPKEGPSILRIQQVVRGDSAAYFCASSPVGQNNEQYFGPGTRLTVT.

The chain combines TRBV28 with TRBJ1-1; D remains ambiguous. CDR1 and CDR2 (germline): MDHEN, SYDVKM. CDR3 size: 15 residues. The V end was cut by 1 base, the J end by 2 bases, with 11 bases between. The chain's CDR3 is CASSLFGRLNTEAFF. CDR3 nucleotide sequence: TGTGCCAGCAGTTTATTCGGACGGCTCAACACTGAAGCTTTCTTT.

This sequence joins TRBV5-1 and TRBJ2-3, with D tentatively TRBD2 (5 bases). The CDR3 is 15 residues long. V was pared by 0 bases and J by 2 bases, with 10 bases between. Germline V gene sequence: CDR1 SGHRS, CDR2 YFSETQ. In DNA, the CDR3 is TGCGCCAGCAGCTTGGTGCGGGTTTACACAGATACGCAGTATTTT. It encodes CASSLVRVYTDTQYF.

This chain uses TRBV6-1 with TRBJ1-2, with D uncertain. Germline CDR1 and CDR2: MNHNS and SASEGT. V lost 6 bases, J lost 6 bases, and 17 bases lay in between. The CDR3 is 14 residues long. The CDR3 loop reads CASRKGSLLHGYTF. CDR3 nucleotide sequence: TGTGCCAGCAGGAAGGGATCTCTACTCCATGGCTACACCTTC.

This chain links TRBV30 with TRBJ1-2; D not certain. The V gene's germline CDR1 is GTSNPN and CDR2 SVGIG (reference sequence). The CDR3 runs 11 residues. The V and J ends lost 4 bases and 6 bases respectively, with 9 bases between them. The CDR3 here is CAWTTPDGYTF. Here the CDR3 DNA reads TGTGCCTGGACTACCCCGGATGGCTACACCTTC.

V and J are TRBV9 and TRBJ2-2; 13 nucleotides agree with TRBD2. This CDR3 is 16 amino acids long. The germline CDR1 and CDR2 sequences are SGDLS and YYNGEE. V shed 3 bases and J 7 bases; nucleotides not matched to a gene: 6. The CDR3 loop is CASSEGTSGMGGELFF. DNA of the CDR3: TGTGCCAGCAGCGAAGGGACTAGCGGGATGGGCGGGGAGCTGTTTTTT.

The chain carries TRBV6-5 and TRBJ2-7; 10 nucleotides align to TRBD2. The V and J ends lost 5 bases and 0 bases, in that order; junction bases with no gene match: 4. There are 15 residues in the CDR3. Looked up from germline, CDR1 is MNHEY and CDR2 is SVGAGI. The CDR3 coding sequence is TGTGCCAGCAGTAACCGACTAGCGGGCTCCTACGAGCAGTACTTC. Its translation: CASSNRLAGSYEQYF.

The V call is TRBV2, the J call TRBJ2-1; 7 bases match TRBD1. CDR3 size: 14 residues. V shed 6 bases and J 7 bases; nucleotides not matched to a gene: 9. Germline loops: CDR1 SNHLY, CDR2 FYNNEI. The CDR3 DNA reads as TGTGCCAGCAGCAGACAGGGCGATGGGAATGAGCAGTTCTTC. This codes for CASSRQGDGNEQFF. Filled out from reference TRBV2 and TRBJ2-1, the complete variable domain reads EPEVTQTPSHQVTQMGQEVILRCVPISNHLYFYWYRQILGQKVEFLVSFYNNEISEKSEIFDDQFSVERPDGSNFTLKIRSTKLEDSAMYFCASSRQGDGNEQFFGPGTRLTVL.

This chain's CDR3 is CASSYSQGNQPQHF. The DNA of the CDR3 is TGTGCCAGCAGTTACTCACAGGGAAATCAGCCCCAGCATTTT. The chain carries TRBV6-6 and TRBJ1-5, with D perhaps matching TRBD1 (6 bases). The V end was cut by 0 bases, the J end by 4 bases, with 7 bases between. CDR3 length: 14 residues. From germline, CDR1 is MNHNY and CDR2 SVGAGI (reference sequence).

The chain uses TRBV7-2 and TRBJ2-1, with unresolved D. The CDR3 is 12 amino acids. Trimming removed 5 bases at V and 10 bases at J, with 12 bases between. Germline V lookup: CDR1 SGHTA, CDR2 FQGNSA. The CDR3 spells CASSLRLGEQFF. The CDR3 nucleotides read TGTGCCAGCAGCCTACGACTCGGAGAGCAGTTCTTC. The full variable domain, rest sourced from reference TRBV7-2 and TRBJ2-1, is GAGVSQSPSNKVTEKGKDVELRCDPISGHTALYWYRQSLGQGLEFLIYFQGNSAPDKSGLPSDRFSAERTGGSVSTLTIQRTQQEDSAVYLCASSLRLGEQFFGPGTRLTVL.

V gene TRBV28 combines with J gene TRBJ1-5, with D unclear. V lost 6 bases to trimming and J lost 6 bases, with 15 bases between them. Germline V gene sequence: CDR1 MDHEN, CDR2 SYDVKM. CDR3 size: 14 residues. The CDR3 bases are TGTGCCAGCAGCTTAGAAGGAGGGTTTCAGCCCCAGCATTTT. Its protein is CASSLEGGFQPQHF.

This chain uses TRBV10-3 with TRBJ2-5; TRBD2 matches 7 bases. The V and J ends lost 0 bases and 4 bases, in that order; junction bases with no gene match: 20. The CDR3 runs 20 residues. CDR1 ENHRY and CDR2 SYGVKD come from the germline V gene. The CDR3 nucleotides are TGTGCCATCAGTGAGTCGAAGCTTGGTAGCGGGCCCCGTGAAGGAGAGACCCAGTACTTC. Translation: CAISESKLGSGPREGETQYF.

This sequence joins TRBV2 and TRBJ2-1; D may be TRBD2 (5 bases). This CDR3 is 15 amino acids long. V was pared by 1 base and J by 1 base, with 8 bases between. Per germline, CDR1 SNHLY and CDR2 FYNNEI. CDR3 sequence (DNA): TGTGCCAGCAGTGAAGACCTAGCTTCCTACAATGAGCAGTTCTTC. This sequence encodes CASSEDLASYNEQFF.

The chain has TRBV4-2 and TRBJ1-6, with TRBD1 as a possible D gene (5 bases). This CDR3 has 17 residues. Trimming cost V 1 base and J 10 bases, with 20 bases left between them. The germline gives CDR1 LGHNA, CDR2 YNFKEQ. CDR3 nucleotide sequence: TGTGCCAGCAGCCAAGTTGGCTCCCAGGGTGTAGGGTCACCCCTCCACTTT. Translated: CASSQVGSQGVGSPLHF.

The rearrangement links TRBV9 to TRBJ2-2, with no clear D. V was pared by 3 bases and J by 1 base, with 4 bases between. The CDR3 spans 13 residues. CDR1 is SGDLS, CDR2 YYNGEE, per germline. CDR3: CASSALNTGELFF. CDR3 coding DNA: TGTGCCAGCAGCGCCTTGAACACCGGGGAGCTGTTTTTT.

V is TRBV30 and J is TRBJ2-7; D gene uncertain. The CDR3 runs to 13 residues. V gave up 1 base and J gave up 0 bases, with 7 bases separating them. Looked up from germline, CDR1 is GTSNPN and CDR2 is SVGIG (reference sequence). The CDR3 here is CAWSGWSSYEQYF. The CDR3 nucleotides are TGTGCCTGGAGTGGGTGGAGCTCCTACGAGCAGTACTTC.

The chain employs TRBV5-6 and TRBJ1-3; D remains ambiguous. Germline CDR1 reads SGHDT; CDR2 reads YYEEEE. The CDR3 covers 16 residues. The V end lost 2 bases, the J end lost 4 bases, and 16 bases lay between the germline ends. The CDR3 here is CASSLGWIGGGNTIYF. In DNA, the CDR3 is TGTGCCAGCAGCTTAGGGTGGATCGGTGGGGGAAACACCATATATTTT.

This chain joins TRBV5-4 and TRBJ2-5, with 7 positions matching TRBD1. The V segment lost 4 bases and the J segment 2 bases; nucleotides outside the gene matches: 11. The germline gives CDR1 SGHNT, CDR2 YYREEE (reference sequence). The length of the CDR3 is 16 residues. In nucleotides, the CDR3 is TGTGCCAGCAGCCGAACCGGGACAGCCGTTCAAGAGACCCAGTACTTC. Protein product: CASSRTGTAVQETQYF.

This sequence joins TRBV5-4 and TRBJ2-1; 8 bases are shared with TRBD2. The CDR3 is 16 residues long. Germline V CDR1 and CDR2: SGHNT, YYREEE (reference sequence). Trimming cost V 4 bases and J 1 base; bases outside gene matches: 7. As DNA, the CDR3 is TGTGCCAGCAGCCCGGGGGGGGCCCAATCCTACAATGAGCAGTTCTTC. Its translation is CASSPGGAQSYNEQFF.

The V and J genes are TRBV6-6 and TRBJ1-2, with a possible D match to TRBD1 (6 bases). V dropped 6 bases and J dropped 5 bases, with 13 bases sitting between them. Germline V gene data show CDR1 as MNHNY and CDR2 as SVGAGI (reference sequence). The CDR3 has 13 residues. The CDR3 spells CASRSGQSYGYTF. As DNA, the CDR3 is TGTGCCAGCAGATCAGGACAGAGTTATGGCTACACCTTC.

DNA for the CDR3: TGTGCCAGCAGTCGCCCGGTGATCTCTAGCACAGATACGCAGTATTTT. Translating it yields CASSRPVISSTDTQYF. The chain joins TRBV28 to TRBJ2-3; D unclear. The CDR3 has 16 residues. Trimming stripped 5 bases from V and 0 bases from J, with 15 bases between. CDR1 and CDR2 from the germline V gene are MDHEN and SYDVKM.

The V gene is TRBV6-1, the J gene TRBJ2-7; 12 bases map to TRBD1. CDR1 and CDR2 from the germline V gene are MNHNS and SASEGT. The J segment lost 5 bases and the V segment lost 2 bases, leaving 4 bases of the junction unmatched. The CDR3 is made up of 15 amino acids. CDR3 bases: TGTGCCAGCAGTGAAAGGGGGACAGGGGGCAACGAGCAGTACTTC. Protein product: CASSERGTGGNEQYF.

CDR3 in DNA: TGTGCCAGCAGCCCGTCGCTAGCGGGAGCTTTCTACGAGCAGTACTTC. Translating it yields CASSPSLAGAFYEQYF. The chain joins TRBV11-3 to TRBJ2-7, with 10 bases lining up with TRBD2. The CDR3 extends over 16 amino acids. With 5 bases clipped from V and 3 bases from J, the junction kept 10 bases outside the gene matches. Germline V CDR1 and CDR2: SGHNT, YENEEA.

This chain's CDR3 is CASSFFVSGANVLTF. The CDR3 DNA follows: TGTGCCAGCAGTTTCTTCGTCTCTGGGGCCAACGTCCTGACTTTC. V is TRBV27 and J is TRBJ2-6; no reliable D call. There are 15 residues in the CDR3. Trimming took 3 bases from V and 0 from J, leaving 6 bases between them. Per the germline V gene, CDR1 is MNHEY and CDR2 is SMNVEV (reference sequence).

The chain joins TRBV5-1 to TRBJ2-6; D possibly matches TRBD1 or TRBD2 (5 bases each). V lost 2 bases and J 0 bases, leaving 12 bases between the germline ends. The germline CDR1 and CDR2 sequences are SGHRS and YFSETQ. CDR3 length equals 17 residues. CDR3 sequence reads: CASSFREGYSGANVLTF. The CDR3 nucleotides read TGCGCCAGCAGCTTCCGTGAGGGGTACTCTGGGGCCAACGTCCTGACTTTC.

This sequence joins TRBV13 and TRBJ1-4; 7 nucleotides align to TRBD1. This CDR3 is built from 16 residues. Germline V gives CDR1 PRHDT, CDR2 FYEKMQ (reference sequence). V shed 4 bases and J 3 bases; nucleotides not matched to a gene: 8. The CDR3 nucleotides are TGTGCCAGCAGCTCAGGACAGGTCGAGTCTAATGAAAAACTGTTTTTT. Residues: CASSSGQVESNEKLFF.